The clone carrying this T cell receptor beta chain was detected a few times. No antigen is known for it. The entry originates in a study of vaccination and CD4 T cells after COVID-19. With the Oncomine TCR Beta short-read assay, DNA from cultured CD4+ T cells was sequenced. In TCRdb, the PCR reads were re-called with MiXCR into one record per CDR3 protein. The sample holds about 23,000 distinct CDR3 sequences, around 64% seen once. The germline CDR1 and CDR2 sequences are LNHNV and YYDKDF (reference sequence). The V end lost 5 bases, the J end lost 8 bases, and 15 bases lay between the germline ends. This CDR3 is built from 13 residues. Treatment indicated: approximately 10-day PBMC culture with coronavirus spike peptide pools or control peptides (ViraFEST assay).

The rearrangement links TRBV15 to TRBJ1-2; no reliable D call. The clonotype originates from a human donor who received a COVID-19 vaccine. Sequenced material: CD4+ T cells from blood, cultured in vitro, taken after SARS-CoV-2 vaccination. CDR3 sequence (DNA): TGTGCCACCAGCCGGGGAGGGTTTTACGGCTACACCTTC. It yields the protein CATSRGGFYGYTF.